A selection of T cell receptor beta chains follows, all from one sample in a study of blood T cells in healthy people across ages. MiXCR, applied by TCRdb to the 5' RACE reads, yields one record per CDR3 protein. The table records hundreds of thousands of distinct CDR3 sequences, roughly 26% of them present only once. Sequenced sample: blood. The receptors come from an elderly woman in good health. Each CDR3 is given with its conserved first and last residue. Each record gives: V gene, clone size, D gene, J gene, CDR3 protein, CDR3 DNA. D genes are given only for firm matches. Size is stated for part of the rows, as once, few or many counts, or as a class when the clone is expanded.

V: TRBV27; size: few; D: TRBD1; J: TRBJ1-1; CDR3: CASSLQGQGKAFF; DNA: TGTGCCAGCAGTTTACAGGGACAGGGGAAAGCTTTCTTT
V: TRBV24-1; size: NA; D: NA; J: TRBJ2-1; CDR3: CATSDAGLRLNEQFF; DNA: TGTGCCACCAGTGATGCGGGACTTCGTCTCAATGAGCAGTTCTTC
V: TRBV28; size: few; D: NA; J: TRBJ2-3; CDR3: CASRPHSDPSGADAQYF; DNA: TGTGCCAGCAGACCTCACTCCGACCCCAGTGGGGCAGATGCGCAGTATTTT
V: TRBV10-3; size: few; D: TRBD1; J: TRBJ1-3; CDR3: CATRTGDSGNTIYF; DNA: TGTGCCACCCGGACAGGGGACTCTGGAAACACCATATATTTT
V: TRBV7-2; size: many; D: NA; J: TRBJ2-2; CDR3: CASSTGTGNTGELFF; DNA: TGTGCCAGCAGTACCGGTACAGGGAACACCGGGGAGCTGTTTTTT
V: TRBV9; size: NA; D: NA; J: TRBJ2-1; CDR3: CASSVGQSSYNQQFF; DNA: TGTGCCAGCAGCGTTGGACAGTCCTCCTACAATCAGCAGTTCTTC
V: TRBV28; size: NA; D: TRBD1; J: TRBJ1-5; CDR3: CASEDRVGQPQHF; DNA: TGTGCCAGCGAGGACAGGGTTGGACAGCCCCAGCATTTT
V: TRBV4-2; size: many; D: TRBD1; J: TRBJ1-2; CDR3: CASSQIGQGVDYGYTF; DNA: TGTGCCAGCAGCCAGATAGGACAGGGGGTTGACTATGGCTACACCTTC
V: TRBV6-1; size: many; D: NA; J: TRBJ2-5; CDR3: CATSPQGGETQYF; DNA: TGTGCCACCAGTCCGCAAGGGGGAGAGACCCAGTACTTC
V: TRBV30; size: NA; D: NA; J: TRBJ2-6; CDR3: CAWTTGSGANVLTF; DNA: TGTGCCTGGACCACAGGATCTGGGGCCAACGTCCTGACTTTC
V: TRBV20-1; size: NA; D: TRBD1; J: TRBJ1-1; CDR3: CSARRRDRYTEAFF; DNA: TGCAGTGCTAGACGGAGGGACAGGTACACTGAAGCTTTCTTT
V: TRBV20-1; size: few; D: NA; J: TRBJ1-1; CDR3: CSANSNGNTEAFF; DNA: TGCAGTGCTAACTCTAATGGGAACACTGAAGCTTTCTTT
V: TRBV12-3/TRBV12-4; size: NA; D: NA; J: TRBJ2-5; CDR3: CASSLPDGETQYF; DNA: TGTGCCAGCAGTTTACCAGACGGGGAGACCCAGTACTTC
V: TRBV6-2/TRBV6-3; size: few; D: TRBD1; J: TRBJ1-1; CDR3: CASVETGRTEAFF; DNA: TGTGCCAGCGTCGAGACAGGGAGGACTGAAGCTTTCTTT
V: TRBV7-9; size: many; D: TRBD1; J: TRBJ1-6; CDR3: CASRPRGNSPLHF; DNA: TGTGCCAGCAGGCCCAGGGGGAACTCACCCCTCCACTTT
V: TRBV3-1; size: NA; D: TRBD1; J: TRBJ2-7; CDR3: CASSRRQGCYEQYF; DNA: TGTGCCAGCAGTCGCAGACAGGGATGCTACGAGCAGTACTTC
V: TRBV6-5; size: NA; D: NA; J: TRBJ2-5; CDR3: CASNYSTPRGSQETQYF; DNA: TGTGCCAGCAATTACTCGACCCCTCGGGGGTCCCAAGAGACCCAGTACTTC
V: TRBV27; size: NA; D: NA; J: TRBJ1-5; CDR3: CASSPTPGTYVSGSNQPQHF; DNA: TGTGCCAGCAGTCCCACTCCGGGGACCTACGTAAGCGGTAGCAATCAGCCCCAGCATTTT
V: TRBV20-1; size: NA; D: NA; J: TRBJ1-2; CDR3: CSARDPRKGLVYGYTF; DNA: TGCAGTGCTAGAGATCCCCGGAAGGGGTTGGTCTATGGCTACACCTTC
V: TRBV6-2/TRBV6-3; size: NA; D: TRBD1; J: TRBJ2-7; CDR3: CASSYSPGQASLQYF; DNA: TGTGCCAGCAGTTACTCTCCGGGACAGGCTTCTTTGCAGTACTTC
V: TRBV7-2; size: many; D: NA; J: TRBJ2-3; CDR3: CASSLIGGGTDTQYF; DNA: TGTGCCAGCAGCTTAATAGGCGGGGGCACAGATACGCAGTATTTT
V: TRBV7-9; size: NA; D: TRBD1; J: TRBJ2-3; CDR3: CASRGTGPTDTQYF; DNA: TGTGCCAGCAGGGGGACAGGGCCCACAGATACGCAGTATTTT
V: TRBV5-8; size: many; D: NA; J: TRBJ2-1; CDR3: CASSLWGDNEQFF; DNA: TGTGCCAGCAGCTTGTGGGGGGACAATGAGCAGTTCTTC
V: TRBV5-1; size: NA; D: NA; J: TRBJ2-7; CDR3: CASSPGGTETYEQYF; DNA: TGCGCCAGCAGCCCGGGCGGGACAGAGACCTACGAGCAGTACTTC
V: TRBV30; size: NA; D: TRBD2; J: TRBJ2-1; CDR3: CAWSVQRGGQETQFF; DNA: TGTGCCTGGAGTGTCCAGCGGGGGGGCCAAGAGACCCAGTTCTTC
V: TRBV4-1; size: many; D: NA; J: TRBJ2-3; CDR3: CASSPQGTMSVADTQYF; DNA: TGCGCCAGCAGCCCACAGGGTACGATGTCCGTGGCAGATACGCAGTATTTT
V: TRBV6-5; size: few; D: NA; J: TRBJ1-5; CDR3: CASRRQVNQPQHF; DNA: TGTGCCAGCAGGAGACAGGTCAATCAGCCCCAGCATTTT
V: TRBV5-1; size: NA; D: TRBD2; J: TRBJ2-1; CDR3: CASSNILLAGEGNEQFF; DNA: TGCGCCAGCAGCAACATTTTACTAGCGGGAGAGGGCAATGAGCAGTTCTTC
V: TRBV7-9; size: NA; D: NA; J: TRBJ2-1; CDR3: CASGGRGFEQFF; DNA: TGTGCCAGCGGTGGGAGAGGATTTGAGCAGTTCTTC
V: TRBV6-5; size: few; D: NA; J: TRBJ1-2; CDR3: CASSYLGNYGYTF; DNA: TGTGCCAGCAGTTACTTGGGTAACTATGGCTACACCTTC
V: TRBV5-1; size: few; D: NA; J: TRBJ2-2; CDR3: CASSPLALWNTGELFF; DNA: TGCGCCAGCAGCCCTCTAGCGCTGTGGAACACCGGGGAGCTGTTTTTT
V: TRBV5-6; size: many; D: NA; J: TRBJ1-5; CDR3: CASSFGRYNQPQHF; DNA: TGTGCCAGCAGCTTCGGACGGTACAATCAGCCCCAGCATTTT
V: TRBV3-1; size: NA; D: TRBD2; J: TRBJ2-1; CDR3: CASSRDAASGVLNEQFF; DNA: TGTGCCAGCAGCCGTGACGCGGCTAGCGGGGTCCTCAATGAGCAGTTCTTC
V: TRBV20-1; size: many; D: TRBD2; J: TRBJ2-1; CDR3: CSATGTSGLSSYNEQFF; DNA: TGCAGTGCTACCGGGACTAGCGGACTTAGCTCCTACAATGAGCAGTTCTTC
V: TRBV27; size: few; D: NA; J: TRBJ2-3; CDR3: CASPRVGQTLSTDTQYF; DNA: TGTGCCAGCCCTAGGGTGGGACAAACCCTTAGCACAGATACGCAGTATTTT
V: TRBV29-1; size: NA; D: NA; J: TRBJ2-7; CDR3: CSVEDNIVGAPGSYEQYF; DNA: TGCAGCGTTGAAGATAACATTGTGGGGGCCCCGGGCTCCTACGAGCAGTACTTC
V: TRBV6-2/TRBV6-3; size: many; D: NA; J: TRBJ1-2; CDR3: CASSYTAGYGYTF; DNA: TGTGCCAGCAGTTATACGGCAGGCTATGGCTACACCTTC
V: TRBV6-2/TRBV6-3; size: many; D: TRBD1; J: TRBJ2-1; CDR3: CASSRPGQGLHEQFF; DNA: TGTGCCAGCAGTAGGCCGGGACAGGGGTTACATGAGCAGTTCTTC
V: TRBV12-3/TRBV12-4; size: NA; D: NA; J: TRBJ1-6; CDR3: CASSWGMGYNSPLHF; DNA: TGTGCCAGCAGTTGGGGTATGGGCTATAATTCACCCCTCCACTTT
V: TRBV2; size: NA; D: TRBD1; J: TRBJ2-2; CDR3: CASSRARDRGRQNTGELFF; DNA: TGTGCCAGCTCTAGGGCACGGGACAGGGGAAGACAAAACACCGGGGAGCTGTTTTTT
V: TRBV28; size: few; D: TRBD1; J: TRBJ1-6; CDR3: CASSPRTGVSPLHF; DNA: TGTGCCAGCAGTCCCCGGACAGGGGTTTCACCCCTCCACTTT
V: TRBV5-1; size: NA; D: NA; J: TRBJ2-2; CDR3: CASSLENHSTGELFF; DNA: TGCGCCAGCAGCTTGGAGAATCATAGCACCGGGGAGCTGTTTTTT
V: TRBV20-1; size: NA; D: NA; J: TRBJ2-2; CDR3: CSANRQGRTGELFF; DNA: TGCAGTGCTAATCGGCAGGGGCGCACCGGGGAGCTGTTTTTT
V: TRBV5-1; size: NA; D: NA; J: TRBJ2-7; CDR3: CASSERSAIYEQYF; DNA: TGCGCCAGCAGCGAGAGGTCCGCAATCTACGAGCAGTACTTC
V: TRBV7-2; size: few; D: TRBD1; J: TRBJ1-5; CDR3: CASSLLDRGPNQPQHF; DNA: TGTGCCAGCAGCTTACTAGACAGGGGCCCCAATCAGCCCCAGCATTTT
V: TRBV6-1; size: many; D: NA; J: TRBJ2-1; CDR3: CASSEIGGEQFF; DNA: TGTGCCAGCAGTGAAATCGGTGGGGAGCAGTTCTTC
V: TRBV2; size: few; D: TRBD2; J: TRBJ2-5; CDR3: CASTRGRASGQETQYF; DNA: TGTGCCAGCACCCGCGGGAGGGCTAGCGGGCAAGAGACCCAGTACTTC
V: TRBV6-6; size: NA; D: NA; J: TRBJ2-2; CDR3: CASSYVRRAGELFF; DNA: TGTGCCAGCAGTTACGTTCGGAGGGCCGGGGAGCTGTTTTTT
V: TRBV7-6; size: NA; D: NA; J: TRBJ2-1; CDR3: CASSFTDDNEQFF; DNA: TGTGCCAGCAGCTTCACGGACGACAATGAGCAGTTCTTC